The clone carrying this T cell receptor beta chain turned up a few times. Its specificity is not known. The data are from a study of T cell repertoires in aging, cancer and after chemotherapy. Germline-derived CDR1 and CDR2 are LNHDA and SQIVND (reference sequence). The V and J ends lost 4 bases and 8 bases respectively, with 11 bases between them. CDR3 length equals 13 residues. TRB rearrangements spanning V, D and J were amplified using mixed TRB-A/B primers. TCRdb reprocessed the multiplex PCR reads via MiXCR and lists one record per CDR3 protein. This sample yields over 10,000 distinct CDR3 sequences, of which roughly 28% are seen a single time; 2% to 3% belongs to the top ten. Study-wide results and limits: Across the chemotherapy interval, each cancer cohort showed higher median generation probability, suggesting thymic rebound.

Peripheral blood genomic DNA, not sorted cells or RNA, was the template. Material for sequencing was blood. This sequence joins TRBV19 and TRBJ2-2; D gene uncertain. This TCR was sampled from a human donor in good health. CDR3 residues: CASSTTWRGELFF. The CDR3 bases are TGTGCCAGTAGTACCACTTGGCGGGGGGAGCTGTTTTTT.